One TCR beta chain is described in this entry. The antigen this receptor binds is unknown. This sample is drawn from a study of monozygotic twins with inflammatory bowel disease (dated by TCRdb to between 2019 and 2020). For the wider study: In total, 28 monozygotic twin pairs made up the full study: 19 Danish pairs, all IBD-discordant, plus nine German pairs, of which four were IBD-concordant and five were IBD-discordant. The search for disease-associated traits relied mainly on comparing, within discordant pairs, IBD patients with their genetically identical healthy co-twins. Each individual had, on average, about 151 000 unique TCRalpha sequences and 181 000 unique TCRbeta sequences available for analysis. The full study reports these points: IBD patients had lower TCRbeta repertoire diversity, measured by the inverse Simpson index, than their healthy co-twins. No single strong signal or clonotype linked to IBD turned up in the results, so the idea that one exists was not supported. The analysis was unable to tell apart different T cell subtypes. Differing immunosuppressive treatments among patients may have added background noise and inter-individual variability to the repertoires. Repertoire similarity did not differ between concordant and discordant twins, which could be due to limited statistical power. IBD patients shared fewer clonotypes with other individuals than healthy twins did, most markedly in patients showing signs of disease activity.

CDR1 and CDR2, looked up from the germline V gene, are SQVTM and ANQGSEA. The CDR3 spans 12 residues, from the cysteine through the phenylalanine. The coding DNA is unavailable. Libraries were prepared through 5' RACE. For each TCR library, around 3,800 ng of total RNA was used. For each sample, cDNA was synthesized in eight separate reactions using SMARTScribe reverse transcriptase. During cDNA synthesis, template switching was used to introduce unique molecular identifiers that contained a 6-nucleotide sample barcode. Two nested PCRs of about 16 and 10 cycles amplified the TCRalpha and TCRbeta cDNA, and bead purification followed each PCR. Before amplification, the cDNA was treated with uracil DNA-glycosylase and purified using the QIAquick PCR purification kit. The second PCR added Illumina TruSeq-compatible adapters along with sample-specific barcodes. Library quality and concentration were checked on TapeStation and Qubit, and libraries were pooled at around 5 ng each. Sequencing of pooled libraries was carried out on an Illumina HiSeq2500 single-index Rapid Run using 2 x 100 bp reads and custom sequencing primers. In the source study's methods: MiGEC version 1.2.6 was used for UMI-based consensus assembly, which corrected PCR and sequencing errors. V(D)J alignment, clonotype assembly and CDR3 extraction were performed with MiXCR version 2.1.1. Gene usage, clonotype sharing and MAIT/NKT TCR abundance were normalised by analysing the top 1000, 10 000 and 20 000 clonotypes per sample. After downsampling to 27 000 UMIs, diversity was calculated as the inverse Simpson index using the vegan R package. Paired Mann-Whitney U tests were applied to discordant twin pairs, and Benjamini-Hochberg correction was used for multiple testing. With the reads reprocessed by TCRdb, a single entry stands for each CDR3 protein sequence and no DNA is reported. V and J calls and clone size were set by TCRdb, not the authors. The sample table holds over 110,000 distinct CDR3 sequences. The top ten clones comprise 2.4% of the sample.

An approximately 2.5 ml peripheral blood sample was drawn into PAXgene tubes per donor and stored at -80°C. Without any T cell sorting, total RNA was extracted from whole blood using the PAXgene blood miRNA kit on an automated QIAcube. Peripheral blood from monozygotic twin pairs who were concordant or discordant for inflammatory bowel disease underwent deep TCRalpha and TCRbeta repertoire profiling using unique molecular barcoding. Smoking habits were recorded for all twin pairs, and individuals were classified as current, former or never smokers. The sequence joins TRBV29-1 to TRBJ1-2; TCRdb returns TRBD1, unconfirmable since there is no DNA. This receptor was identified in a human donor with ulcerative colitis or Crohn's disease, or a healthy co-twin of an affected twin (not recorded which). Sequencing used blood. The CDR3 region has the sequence CSAAGQGHGYTF.